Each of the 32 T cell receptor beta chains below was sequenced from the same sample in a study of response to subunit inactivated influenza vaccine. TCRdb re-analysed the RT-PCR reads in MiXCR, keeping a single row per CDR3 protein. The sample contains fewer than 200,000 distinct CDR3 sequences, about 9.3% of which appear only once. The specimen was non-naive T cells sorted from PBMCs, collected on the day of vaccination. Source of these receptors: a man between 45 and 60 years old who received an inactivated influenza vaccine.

The CDR3 protein is CASRGGSGANVLTF. The CDR3 DNA follows: TGCGCCAGCAGAGGAGGGTCTGGGGCCAACGTCCTGACTTTC. The gene calls are TRBV5-1 and TRBJ2-6, with D possibly matching TRBD2 (6 bases). The germline CDR1 and CDR2 sequences are SGHRS and YFSETQ. This CDR3 spans 14 amino acids. V dropped 5 bases and J dropped 1 base, with 7 bases sitting between them.

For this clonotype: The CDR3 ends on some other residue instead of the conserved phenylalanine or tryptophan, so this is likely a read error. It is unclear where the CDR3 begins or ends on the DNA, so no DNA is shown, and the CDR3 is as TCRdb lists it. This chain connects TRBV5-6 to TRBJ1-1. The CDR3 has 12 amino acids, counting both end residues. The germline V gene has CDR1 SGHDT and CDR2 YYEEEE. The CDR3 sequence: CASSLEGTAAHV.

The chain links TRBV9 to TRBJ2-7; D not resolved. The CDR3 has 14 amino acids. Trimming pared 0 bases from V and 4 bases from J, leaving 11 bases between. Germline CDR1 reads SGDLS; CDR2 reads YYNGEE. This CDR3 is CASSVEASRYEQYF. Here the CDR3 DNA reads TGTGCCAGCAGCGTAGAAGCGAGTAGGTACGAGCAGTACTTC.

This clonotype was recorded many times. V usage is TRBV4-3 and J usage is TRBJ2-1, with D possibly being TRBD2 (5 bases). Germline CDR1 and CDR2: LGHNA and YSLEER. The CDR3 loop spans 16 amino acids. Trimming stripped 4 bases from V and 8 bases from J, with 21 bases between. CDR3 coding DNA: TGCGCCAGCAGCCCTTCTACCTTCGGAAAGGAGGATGAGCAGTTCTTC. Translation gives CASSPSTFGKEDEQFF.

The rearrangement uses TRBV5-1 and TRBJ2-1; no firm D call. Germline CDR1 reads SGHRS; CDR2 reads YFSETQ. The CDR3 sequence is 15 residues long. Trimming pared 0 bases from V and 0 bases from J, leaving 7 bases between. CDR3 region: CASSLVHDSYNEQFF. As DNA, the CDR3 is TGCGCCAGCAGCTTGGTGCACGACTCCTACAATGAGCAGTTCTTC. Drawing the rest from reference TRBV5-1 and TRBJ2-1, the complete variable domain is KAGVTQTPRYLIKTRGQQVTLSCSPISGHRSVSWYQQTPGQGLQFLFEYFSETQRNKGNFPGRFSGRQFSNSRSEMNVSTLELGDSALYLCASSLVHDSYNEQFFGPGTRLTVL.

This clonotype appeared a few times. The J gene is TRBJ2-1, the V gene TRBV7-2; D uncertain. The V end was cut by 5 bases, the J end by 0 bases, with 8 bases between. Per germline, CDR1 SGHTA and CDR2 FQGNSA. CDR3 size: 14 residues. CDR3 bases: TGTGCCAGCAGCCCAGACAACTCCTACAATGAGCAGTTCTTC. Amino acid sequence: CASSPDNSYNEQFF.

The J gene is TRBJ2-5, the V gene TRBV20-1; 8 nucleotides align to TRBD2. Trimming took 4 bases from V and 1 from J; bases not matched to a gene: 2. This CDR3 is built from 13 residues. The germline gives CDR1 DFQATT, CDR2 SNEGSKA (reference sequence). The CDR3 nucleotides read TGCAGTGCTACGGGAGGGACCCAAGAGACCCAGTACTTC. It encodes CSATGGTQETQYF.

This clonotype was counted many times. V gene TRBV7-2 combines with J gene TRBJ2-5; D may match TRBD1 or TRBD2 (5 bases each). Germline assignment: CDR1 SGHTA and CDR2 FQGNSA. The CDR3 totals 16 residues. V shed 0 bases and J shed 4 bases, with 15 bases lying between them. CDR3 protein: CASSLAGGVMGETQYF. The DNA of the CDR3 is TGTGCCAGCAGCTTAGCTGGGGGAGTTATGGGAGAGACCCAGTACTTC. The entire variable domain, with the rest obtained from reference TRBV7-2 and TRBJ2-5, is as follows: GAGVSQSPSNKVTEKGKDVELRCDPISGHTALYWYRQSLGQGLEFLIYFQGNSAPDKSGLPSDRFSAERTGGSVSTLTIQRTQQEDSAVYLCASSLAGGVMGETQYFGPGTRLLVL.

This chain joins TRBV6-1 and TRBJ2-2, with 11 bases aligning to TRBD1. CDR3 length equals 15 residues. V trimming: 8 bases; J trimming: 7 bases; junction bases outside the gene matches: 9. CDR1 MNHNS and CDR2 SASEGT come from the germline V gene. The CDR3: CASRPGQGAGGELFF. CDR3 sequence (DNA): TGTGCCAGCCGCCCCGGACAGGGGGCCGGCGGGGAGCTGTTTTTT.

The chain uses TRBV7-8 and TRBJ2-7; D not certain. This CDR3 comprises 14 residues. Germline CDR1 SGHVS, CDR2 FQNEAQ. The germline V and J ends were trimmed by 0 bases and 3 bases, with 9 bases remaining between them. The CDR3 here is CASSLAPHGYEQYF. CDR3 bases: TGTGCCAGCAGCTTAGCCCCCCATGGCTACGAGCAGTACTTC.

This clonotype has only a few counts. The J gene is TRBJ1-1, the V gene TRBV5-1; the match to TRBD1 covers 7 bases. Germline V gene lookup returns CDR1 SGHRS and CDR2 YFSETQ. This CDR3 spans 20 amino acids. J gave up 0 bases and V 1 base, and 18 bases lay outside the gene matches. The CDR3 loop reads CASSLNPLGGTANLNTEAFF. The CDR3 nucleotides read TGCGCCAGCAGCTTGAATCCCCTCGGGGGGACAGCTAATTTGAACACTGAAGCTTTCTTT.

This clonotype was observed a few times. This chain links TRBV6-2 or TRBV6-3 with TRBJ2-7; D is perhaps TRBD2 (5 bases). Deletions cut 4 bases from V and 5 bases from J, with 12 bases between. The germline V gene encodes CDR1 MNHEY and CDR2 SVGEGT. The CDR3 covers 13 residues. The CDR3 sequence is CASSWEIINEQYF. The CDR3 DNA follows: TGTGCCAGCAGTTGGGAGATTATTAACGAGCAGTACTTC.

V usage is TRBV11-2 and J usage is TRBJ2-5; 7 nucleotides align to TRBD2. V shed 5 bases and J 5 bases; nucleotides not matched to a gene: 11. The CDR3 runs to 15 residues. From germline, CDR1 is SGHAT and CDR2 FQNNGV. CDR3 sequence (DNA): TGTGCCAGCAGCCCGGGGACTACCCTCAGGGAGACCCAGTACTTC. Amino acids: CASSPGTTLRETQYF.

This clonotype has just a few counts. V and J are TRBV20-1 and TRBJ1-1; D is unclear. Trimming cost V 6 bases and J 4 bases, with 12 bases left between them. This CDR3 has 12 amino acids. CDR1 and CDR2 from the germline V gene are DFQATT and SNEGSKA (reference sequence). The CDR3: CSARTGRTEAFF. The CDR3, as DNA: TGCAGTGCGAGGACTGGGCGCACTGAAGCTTTCTTT.

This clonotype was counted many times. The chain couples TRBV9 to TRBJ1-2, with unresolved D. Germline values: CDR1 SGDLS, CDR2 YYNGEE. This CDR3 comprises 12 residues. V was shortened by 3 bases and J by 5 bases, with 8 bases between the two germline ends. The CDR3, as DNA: TGTGCCAGCAGCGAGCCGACTTATGGCTACACCTTC. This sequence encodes CASSEPTYGYTF.

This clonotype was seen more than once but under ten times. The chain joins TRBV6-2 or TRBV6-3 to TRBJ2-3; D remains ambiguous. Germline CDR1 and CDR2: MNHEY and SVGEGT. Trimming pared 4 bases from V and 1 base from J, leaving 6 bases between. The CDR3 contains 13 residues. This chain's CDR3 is CASSSGGTDTQYF. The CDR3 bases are TGTGCCAGCAGTTCTGGCGGCACAGATACGCAGTATTTT.

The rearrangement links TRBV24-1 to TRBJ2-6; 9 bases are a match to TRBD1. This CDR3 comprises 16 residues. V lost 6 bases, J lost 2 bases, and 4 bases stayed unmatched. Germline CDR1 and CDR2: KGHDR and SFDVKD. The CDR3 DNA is TGTGCCACCAGTCCGGGGACAGGGCCTGGGGCCAACGTCCTGACTTTC. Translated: CATSPGTGPGANVLTF.

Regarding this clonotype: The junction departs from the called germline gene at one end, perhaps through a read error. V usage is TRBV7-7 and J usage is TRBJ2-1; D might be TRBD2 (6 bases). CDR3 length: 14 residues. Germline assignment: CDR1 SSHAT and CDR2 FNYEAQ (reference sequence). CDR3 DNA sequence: TGTGCTAGCAGCAAAGCCGGGACTGTCAATGAGCAGTTCTTC. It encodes CASSKAGTVNEQFF.

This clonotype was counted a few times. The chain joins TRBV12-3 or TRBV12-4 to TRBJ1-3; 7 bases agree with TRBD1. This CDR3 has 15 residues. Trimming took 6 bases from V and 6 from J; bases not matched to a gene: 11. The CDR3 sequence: CASSWTGGHENTIYF. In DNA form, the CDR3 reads TGTGCCAGCAGCTGGACAGGCGGACATGAAAACACCATATATTTT.

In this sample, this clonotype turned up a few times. CDR3 region: CASSFTDQGAYEQYF. In nucleotides, the CDR3 is TGTGCCAGCAGTTTCACGGACCAAGGCGCCTACGAGCAGTACTTC. The rearrangement links TRBV6-2 or TRBV6-3 to TRBJ2-7, with D hard to call. The germline V gene encodes CDR1 MNHEY and CDR2 SVGEGT. The CDR3 is made up of 15 amino acids. V lost 4 bases and J 2 bases, leaving 15 bases between the germline ends.

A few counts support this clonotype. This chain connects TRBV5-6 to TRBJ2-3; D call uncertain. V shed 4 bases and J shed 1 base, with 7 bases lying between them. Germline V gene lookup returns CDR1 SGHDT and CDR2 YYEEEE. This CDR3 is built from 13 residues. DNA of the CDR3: TGTGCCAGCAGCACTTGGGGCACAGATACGCAGTATTTT. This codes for CASSTWGTDTQYF.

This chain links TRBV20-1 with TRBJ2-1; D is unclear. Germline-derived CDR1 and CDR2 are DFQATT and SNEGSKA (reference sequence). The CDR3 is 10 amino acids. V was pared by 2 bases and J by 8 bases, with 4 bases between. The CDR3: CSARTDEQFF. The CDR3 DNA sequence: TGCAGTGCTAGAACGGATGAGCAGTTCTTC.

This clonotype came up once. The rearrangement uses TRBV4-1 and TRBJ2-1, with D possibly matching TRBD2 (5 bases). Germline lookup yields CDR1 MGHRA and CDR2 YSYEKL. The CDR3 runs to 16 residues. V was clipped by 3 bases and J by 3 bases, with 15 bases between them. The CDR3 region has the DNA TGCGCCAGCAGCCACGAGGGCCAATCCCTCTACAATGAGCAGTTCTTC. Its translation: CASSHEGQSLYNEQFF.

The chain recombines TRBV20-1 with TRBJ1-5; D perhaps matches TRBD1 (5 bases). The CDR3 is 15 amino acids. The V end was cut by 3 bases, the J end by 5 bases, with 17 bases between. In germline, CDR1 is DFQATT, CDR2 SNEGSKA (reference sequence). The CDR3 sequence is CSASLPRDLYQPQHF. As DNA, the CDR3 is TGCAGTGCTAGTCTTCCCCGGGACCTCTATCAGCCCCAGCATTTT.

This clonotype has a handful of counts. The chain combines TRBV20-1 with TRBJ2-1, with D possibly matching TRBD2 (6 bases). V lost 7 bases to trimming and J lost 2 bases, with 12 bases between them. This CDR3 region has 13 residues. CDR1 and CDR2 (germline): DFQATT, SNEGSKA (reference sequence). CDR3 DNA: TGCAGTGGGGGACTCCAAACCTACAATGAGCAGTTCTTC. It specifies CSGGLQTYNEQFF.

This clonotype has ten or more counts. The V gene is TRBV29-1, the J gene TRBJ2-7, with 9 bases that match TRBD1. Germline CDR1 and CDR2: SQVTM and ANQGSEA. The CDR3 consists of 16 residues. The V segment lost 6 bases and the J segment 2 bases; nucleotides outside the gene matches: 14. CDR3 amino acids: CSVLGGDRARPYEQYF. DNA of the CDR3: TGCAGCGTCCTCGGCGGGGACAGGGCCAGACCCTACGAGCAGTACTTC.

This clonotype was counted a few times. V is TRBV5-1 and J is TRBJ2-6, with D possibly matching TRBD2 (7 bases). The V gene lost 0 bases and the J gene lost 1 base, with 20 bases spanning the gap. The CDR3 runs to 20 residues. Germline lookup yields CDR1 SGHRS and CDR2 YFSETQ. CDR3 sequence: CASSLAFDLGGTSGANVLTF. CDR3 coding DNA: TGCGCCAGCAGCTTGGCCTTTGATTTGGGAGGGACATCTGGGGCCAACGTCCTGACTTTC.

DNA of the CDR3: TGTGCCATCAGTGAGTCGTTCTCTGGAAACACCATATATTTT. This gives the protein CAISESFSGNTIYF. V gene TRBV10-3 combines with J gene TRBJ1-3; D not certain. V lost 0 bases and J lost 0, with 3 bases in between. This CDR3 spans 14 amino acids. The V gene's germline CDR1 is ENHRY and CDR2 SYGVKD.

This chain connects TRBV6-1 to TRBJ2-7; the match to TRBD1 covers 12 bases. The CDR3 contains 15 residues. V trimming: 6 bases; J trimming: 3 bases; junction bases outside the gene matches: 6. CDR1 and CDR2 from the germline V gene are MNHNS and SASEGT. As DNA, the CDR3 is TGTGCCAGCAGGAAGGGACAGGGGGCAATCTACGAGCAGTACTTC. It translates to CASRKGQGAIYEQYF.

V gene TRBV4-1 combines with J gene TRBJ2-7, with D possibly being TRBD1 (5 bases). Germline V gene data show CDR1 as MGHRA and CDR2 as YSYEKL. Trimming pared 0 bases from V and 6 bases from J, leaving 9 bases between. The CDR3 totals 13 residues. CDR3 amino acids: CASSQEGLREQYF. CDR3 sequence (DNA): TGCGCCAGCAGCCAAGAGGGGCTACGCGAGCAGTACTTC.

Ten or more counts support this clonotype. This CDR3 reads CASSYTGRALHF. Written as DNA, the CDR3 is TGTGCCAGCAGCTATACAGGGAGGGCCCTCCACTTT. The chain employs TRBV7-2 and TRBJ1-6, with D possibly being TRBD1 (6 bases). Germline CDR1 SGHTA, CDR2 FQGNSA. The CDR3 has 12 residues. V was pared by 4 bases and J by 14 bases, with 12 bases between.

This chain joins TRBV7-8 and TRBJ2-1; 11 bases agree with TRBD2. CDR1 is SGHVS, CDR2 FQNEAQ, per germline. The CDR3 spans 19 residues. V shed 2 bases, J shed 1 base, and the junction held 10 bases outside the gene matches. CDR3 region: CASSLNYVLAGVSYNEQFF. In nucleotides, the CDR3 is TGTGCCAGCAGCTTAAACTACGTACTAGCGGGAGTTTCCTACAATGAGCAGTTCTTC.